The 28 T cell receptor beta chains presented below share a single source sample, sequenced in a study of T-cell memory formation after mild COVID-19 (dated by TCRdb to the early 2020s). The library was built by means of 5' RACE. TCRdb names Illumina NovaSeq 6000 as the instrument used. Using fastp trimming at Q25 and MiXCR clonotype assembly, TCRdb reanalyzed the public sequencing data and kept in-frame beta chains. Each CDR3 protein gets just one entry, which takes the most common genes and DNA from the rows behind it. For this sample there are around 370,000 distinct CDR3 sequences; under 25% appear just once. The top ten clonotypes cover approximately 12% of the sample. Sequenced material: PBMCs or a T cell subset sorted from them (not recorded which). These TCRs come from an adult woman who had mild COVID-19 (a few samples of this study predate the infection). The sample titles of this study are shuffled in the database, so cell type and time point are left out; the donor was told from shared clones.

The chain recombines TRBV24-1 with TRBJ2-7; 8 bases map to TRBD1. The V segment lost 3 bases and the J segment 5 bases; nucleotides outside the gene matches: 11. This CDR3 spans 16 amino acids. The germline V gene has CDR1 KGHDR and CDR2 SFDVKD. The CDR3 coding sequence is TGTGCCACCAGTGATCCGGGGACAGGCTTGCGGAACGAGCAGTACTTC. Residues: CATSDPGTGLRNEQYF.

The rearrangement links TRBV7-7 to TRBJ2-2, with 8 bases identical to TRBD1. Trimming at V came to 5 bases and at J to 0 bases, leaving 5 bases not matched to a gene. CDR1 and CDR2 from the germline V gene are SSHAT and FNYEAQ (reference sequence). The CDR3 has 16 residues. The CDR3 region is CASSTRTGPNTGELFF. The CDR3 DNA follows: TGTGCCAGCAGCACCCGGACAGGGCCGAACACCGGGGAGCTGTTTTTT.

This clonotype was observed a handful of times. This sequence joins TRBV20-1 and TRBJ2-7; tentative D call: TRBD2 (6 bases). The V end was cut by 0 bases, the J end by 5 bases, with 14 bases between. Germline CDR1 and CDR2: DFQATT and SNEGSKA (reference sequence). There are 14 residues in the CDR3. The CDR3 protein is CSARDPSGGDEQYF. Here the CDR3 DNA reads TGCAGTGCTAGAGACCCGTCGGGCGGGGACGAGCAGTACTTC.

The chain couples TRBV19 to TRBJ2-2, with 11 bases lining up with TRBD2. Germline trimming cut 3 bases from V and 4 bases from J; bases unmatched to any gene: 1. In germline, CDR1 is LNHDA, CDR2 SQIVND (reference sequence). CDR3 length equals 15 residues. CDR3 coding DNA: TGTGCCAGTAGTATGGGACTAGCGGCCACCGGGGAGCTGTTTTTT. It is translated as CASSMGLAATGELFF. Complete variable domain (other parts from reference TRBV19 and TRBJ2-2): DGGITQSPKYLFRKEGQNVTLSCEQNLNHDAMYWYRQDPGQGLRLIYYSQIVNDFQKGDIAEGYSVSREKKESFPLTVTSAQKNPTAFYLCASSMGLAATGELFFGEGSRLTVL.

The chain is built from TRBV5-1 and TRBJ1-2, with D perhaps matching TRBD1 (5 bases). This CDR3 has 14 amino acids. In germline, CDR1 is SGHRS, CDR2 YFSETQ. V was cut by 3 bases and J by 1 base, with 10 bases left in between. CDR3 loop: CASSSGGVNYGYTF. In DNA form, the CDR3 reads TGCGCCAGCAGCTCTGGAGGGGTTAACTATGGCTACACCTTC.

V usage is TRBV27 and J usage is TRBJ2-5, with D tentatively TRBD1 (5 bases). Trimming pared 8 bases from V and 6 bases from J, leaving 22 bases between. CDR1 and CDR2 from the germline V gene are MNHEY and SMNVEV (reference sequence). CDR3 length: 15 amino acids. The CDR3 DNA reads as TGTGCCAGCGGCTCAAGTCAGGGTAGCCCCAAGACCCAGTACTTC. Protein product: CASGSSQGSPKTQYF.

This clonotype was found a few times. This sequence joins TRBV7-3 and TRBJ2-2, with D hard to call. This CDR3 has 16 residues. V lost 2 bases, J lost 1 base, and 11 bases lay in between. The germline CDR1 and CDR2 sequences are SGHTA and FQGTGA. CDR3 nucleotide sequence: TGTGCCAGCAGCTTACAATCCATAGGGAACACCGGGGAGCTGTTTTTT. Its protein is CASSLQSIGNTGELFF.

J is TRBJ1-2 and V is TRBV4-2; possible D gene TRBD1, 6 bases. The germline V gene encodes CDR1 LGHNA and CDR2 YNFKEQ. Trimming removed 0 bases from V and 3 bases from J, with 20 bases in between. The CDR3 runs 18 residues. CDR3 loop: CASSQEEVGGLGHYGYTF. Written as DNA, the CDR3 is TGTGCCAGCAGCCAAGAAGAGGTAGGGGGGCTCGGGCACTATGGCTACACCTTC.

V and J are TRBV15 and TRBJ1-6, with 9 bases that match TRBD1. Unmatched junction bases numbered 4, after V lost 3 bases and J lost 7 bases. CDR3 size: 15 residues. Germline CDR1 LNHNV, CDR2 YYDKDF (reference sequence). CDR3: CATSSGTGRNSPLHF. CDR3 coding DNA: TGTGCCACCAGCAGCGGGACAGGGAGGAATTCACCCCTCCACTTT. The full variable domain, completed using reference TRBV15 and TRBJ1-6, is DAMVIQNPRYQVTQFGKPVTLSCSQTLNHNVMYWYQQKSSQAPKLLFHYYDKDFNNEADTPDNFQSRRPNTSFCFLDIRSPGLGDTAMYLCATSSGTGRNSPLHFGNGTRLTVT.

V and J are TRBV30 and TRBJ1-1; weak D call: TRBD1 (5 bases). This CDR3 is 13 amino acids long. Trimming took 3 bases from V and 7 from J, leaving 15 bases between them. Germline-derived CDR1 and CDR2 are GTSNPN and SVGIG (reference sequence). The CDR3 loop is CAWSRGEALEAFF. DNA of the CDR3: TGTGCCTGGAGCCGAGGGGAGGCCCTTGAAGCTTTCTTT.

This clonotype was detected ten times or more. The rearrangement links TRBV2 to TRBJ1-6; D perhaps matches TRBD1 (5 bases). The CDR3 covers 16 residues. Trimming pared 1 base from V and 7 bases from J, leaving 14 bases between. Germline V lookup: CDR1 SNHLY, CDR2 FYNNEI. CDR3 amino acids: CASSEGWGRTNSPLHF. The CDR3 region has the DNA TGTGCCAGCAGTGAAGGGTGGGGCAGAACAAATTCACCCCTCCACTTT.

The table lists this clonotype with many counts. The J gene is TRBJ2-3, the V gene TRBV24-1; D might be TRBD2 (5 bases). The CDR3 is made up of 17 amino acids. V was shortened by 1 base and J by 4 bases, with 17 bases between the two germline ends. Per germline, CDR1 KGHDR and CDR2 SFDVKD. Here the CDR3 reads CATSDFKEASGADTQYF. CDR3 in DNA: TGTGCCACCAGTGATTTCAAGGAGGCGAGCGGAGCAGATACGCAGTATTTT.

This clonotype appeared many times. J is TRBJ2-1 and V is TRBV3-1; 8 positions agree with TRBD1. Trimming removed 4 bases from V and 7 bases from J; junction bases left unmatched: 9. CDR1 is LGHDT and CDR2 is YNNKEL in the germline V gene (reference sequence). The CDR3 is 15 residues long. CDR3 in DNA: TGTGCCAGCAGCCCCCAATCAGGGGGCTGGAATGAGCAGTTCTTC. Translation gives CASSPQSGGWNEQFF.

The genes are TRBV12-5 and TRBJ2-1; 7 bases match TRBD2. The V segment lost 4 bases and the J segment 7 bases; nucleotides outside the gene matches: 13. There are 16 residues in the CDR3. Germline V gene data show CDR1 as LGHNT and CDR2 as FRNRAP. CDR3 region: CASGSPGSGKGNEQFF. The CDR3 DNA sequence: TGTGCTAGTGGTTCGCCCGGGAGCGGGAAGGGGAATGAGCAGTTCTTC.

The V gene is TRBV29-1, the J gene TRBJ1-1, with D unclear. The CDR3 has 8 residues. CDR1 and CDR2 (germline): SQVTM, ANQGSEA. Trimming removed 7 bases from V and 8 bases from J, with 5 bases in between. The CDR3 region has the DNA TGCAGCGCTACCGAAGCTTTCTTT. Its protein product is CSATEAFF.

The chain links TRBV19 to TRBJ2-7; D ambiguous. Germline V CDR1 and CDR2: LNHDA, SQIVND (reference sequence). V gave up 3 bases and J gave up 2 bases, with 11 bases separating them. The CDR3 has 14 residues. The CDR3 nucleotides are TGTGCCAGTAGTATCGGCAGAATGGCCTACGAGCAGTACTTC. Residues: CASSIGRMAYEQYF.

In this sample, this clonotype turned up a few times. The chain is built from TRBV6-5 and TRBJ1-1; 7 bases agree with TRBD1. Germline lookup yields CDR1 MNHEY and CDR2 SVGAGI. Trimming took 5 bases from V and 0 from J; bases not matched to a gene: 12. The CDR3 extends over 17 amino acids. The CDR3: CASSPTTPTGLNTEAFF. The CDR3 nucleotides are TGTGCCAGCAGTCCAACAACCCCGACAGGGTTGAACACTGAAGCTTTCTTT.

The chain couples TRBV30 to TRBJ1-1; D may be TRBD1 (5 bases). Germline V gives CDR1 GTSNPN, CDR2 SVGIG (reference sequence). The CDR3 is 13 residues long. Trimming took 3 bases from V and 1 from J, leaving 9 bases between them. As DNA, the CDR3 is TGTGCCTGGAGGACGACAGCGAACACTGAAGCTTTCTTT. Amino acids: CAWRTTANTEAFF. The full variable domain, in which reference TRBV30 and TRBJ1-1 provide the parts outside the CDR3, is SQTIHQWPATLVQPVGSPLSLECTVEGTSNPNLYWYRQAAGRGLQLLFYSVGIGQISSEVPQNLSASRPQDRQFILSSKKLLLSDSGFYLCAWRTTANTEAFFGQGTRLTVV.

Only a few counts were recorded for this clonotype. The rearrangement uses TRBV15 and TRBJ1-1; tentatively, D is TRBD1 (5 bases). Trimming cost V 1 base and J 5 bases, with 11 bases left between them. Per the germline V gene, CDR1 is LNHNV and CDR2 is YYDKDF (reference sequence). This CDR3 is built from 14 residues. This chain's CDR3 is CATSRGGTGTEAFF. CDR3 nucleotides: TGTGCCACCAGCAGAGGGGGGACGGGAACTGAAGCTTTCTTT. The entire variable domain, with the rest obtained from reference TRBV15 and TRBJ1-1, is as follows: DAMVIQNPRYQVTQFGKPVTLSCSQTLNHNVMYWYQQKSSQAPKLLFHYYDKDFNNEADTPDNFQSRRPNTSFCFLDIRSPGLGDTAMYLCATSRGGTGTEAFFGQGTRLTVV.

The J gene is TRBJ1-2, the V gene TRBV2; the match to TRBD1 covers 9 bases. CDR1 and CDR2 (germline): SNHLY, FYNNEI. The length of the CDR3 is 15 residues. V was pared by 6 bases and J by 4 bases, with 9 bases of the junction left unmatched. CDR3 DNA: TGTGCCAGCAGGAGCCAGGGACAGGGAGCCTATGGCTACACCTTC. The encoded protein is CASRSQGQGAYGYTF.

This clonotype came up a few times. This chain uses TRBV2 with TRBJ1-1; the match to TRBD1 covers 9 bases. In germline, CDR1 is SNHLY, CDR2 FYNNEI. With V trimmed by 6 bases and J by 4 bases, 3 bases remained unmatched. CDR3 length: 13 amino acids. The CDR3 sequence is CASRGQGSTEAFF. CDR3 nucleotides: TGTGCCAGCAGGGGACAGGGAAGCACTGAAGCTTTCTTT.

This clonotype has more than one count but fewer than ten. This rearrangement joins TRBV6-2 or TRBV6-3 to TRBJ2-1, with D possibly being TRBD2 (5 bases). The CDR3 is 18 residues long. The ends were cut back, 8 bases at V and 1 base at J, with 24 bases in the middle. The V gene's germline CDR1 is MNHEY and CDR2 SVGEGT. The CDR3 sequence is CASRWAGDSRRSYNEQFF. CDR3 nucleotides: TGTGCCAGCCGTTGGGCGGGTGACTCAAGAAGGTCCTACAATGAGCAGTTCTTC.

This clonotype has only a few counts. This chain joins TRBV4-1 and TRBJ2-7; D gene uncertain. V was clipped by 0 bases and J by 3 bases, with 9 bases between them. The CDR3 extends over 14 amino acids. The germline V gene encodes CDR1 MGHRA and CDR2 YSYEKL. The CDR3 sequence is CASSQDAGYYEQYF. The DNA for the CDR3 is TGCGCCAGCAGCCAAGATGCAGGTTACTACGAGCAGTACTTC.

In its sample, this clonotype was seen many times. The CDR3 region is CASSLTGLRALGTEAFF. CDR3 sequence (DNA): TGTGCCAGCAGCCTAACAGGGCTTAGGGCGTTGGGCACTGAAGCTTTCTTT. V is TRBV6-5 and J is TRBJ1-1, with D possibly being TRBD1 (6 bases). The CDR3 sequence is 17 residues long. Germline V lookup: CDR1 MNHEY, CDR2 SVGAGI. With 6 bases removed from V and 4 bases from J, the gap between germline ends came to 24 bases.

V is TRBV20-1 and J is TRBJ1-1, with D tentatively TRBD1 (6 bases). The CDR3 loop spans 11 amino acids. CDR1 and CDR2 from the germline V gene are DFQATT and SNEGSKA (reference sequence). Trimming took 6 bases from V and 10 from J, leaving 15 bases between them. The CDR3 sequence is CSARGERTAFF. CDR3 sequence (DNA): TGCAGTGCGAGGGGGGAGAGGACAGCTTTCTTT.

The CDR3: CASRFASGDNEQFF. The CDR3 DNA is TGTGCCAGTAGATTTGCTAGCGGGGACAATGAGCAGTTCTTC. The chain recombines TRBV19 with TRBJ2-1; 9 bases fit TRBD2. V shed 6 bases and J 5 bases; nucleotides not matched to a gene: 5. The CDR3 loop spans 14 amino acids. In germline, CDR1 is LNHDA, CDR2 SQIVND (reference sequence).

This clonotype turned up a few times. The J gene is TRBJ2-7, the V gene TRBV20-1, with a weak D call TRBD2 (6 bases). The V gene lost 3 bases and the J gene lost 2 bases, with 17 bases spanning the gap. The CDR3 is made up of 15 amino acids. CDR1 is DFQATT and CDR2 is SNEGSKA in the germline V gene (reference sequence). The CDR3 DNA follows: TGCAGTGCTAGGGCGGGTGGCGGGGCCGCCTACGAGCAGTACTTC. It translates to CSARAGGGAAYEQYF.

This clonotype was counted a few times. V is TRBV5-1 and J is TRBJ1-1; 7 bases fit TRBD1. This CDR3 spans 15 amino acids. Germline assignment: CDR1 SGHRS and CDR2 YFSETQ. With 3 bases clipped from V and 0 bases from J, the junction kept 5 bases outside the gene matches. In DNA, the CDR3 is TGCGCCAGCAGCTCAGGGACAGTAATGAACACTGAAGCTTTCTTT. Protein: CASSSGTVMNTEAFF.